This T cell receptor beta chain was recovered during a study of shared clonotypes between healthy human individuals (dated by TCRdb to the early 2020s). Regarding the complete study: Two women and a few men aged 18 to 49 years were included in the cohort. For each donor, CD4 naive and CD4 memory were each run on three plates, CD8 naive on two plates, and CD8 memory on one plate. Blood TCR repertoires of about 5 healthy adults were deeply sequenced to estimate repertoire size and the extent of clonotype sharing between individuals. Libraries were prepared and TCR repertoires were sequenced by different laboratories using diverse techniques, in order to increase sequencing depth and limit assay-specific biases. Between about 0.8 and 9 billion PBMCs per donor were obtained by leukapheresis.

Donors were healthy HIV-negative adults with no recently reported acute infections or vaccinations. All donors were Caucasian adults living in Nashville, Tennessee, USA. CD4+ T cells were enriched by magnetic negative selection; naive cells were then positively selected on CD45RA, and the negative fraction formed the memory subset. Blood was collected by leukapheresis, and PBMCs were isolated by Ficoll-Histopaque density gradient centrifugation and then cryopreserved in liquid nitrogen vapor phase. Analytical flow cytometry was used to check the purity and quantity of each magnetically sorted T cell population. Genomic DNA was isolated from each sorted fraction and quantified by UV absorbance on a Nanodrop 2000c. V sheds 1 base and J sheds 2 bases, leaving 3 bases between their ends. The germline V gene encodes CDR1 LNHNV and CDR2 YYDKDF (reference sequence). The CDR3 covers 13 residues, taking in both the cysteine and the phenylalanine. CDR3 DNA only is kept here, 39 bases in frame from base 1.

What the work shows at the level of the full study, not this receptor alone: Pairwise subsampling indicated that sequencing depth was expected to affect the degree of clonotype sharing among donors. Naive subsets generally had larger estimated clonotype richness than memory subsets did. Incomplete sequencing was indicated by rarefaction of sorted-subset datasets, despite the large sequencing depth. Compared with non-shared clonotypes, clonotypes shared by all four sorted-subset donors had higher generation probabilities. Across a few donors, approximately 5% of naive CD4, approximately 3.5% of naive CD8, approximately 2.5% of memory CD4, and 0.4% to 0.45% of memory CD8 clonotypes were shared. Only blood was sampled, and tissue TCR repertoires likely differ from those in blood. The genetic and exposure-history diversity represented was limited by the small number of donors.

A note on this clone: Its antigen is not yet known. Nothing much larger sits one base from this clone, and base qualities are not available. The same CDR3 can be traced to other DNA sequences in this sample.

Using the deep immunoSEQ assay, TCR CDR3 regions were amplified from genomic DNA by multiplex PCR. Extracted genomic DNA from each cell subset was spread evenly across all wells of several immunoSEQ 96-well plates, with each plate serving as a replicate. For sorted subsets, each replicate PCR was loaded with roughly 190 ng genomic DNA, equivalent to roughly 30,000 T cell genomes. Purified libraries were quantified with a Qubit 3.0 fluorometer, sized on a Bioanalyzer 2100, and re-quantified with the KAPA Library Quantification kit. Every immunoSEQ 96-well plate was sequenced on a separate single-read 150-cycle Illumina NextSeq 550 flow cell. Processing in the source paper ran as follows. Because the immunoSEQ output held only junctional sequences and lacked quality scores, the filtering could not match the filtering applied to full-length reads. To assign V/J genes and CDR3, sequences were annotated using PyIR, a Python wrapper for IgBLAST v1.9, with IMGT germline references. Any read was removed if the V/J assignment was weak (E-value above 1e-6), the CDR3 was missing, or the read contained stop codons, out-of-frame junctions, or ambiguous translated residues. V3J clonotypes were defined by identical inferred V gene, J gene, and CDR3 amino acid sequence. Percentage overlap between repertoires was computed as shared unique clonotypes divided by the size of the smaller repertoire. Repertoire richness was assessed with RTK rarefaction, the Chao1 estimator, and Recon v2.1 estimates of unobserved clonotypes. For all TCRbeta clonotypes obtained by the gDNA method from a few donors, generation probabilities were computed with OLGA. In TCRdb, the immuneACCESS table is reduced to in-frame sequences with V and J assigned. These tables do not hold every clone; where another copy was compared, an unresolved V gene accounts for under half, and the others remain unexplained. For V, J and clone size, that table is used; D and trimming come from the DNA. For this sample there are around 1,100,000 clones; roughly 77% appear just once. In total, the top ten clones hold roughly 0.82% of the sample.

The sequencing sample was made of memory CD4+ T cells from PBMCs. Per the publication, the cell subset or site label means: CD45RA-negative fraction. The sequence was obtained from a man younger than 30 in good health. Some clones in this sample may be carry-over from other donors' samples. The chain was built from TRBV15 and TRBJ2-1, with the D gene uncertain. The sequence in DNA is TGTGCCACCAGCAGAGGTACCTACAATGAGCAGTTCTTC. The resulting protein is CATSRGTYNEQFF.